The 30 T cell receptor beta chains below come from one sample, sequenced in a study of T cell responses to AZD1222 COVID-19 vaccine (dated by TCRdb to about 2021). The library came from the immunoSEQ multiplex PCR assay. Held by TCRdb, this immuneACCESS table contains in-frame sequences only and omits some clones. Under half of the omission traces to an unresolved V gene where checked; the cause of the rest is unknown. This sample holds 100,000 or so clones; 85% to 90% were observed only once. Less than 9.5% of the sample is held by the ten biggest clonotypes. Explained via the paper, the time point label denotes: baseline before first vaccination. Sequences were derived from peripheral blood, sampled on day 0 of AZD1222 vaccination. The receptors stem from an adult in good health.

The chain uses TRBV6-5 and TRBJ1-2, with TRBD1 identical over 10 bases. CDR1 and CDR2 (germline): MNHEY, SVGAGI. The CDR3 totals 13 residues. V trimming: 7 bases; J trimming: 8 bases; junction bases outside the gene matches: 7. For the CDR3, the DNA is TGTGCCAGCATCGCGGGACAGGGGAGAGGCTACACCTTC. Its translation is CASIAGQGRGYTF.

The genes are TRBV18 and TRBJ2-7; maybe TRBD1 (6 bases). V lost 3 bases, J lost 2 bases, and 8 bases lay in between. This CDR3 region has 13 residues. Germline V CDR1 and CDR2: KGHSH, LQKENI. This CDR3 is CASSPGATYEQYF. CDR3 nucleotides: TGTGCCAGCTCACCGGGGGCTACCTACGAGCAGTACTTC.

The rearrangement links TRBV3-1 (or the pseudogene TRBV3-2) to TRBJ1-2; D not resolved. The CDR3 loop spans 12 amino acids. The V gene lost 0 bases and the J gene lost 13 bases, with 12 bases spanning the gap. From germline, CDR1 is LGHDT and CDR2 YNNKEL (reference sequence). The CDR3 sequence: CASSQEGRPVTF. Written as DNA, the CDR3 is TGTGCCAGCAGCCAAGAGGGCAGGCCTGTCACCTTC.

V is TRBV5-6 and J is TRBJ2-1; D unresolved. The germline gives CDR1 SGHDT, CDR2 YYEEEE. The CDR3 is 16 amino acids. V was trimmed by 1 base and J by 0 bases, leaving 11 bases between them. The CDR3 protein is CASSLRGSISYNEQFF. The CDR3 DNA sequence: TGTGCCAGCAGCTTGAGAGGCTCAATCTCCTACAATGAGCAGTTCTTC. Combining the CDR3 with reference TRBV5-6 and TRBJ2-1 gives the whole variable domain DAGVTQSPTHLIKTRGQQVTLRCSPKSGHDTVSWYQQALGQGPQFIFQYYEEEERQRGNFPDRFSGHQFPNYSSELNVNALLLGDSALYLCASSLRGSISYNEQFFGPGTRLTVL.

The CDR3: CASSGSGVSYEQYF. The CDR3, as DNA: TGTGCCAGCAGTGGTAGCGGGGTCTCCTACGAGCAGTACTTC. This chain uses TRBV6-2 or TRBV6-3 with TRBJ2-7; 8 nucleotides line up with TRBD2. J gave up 0 bases and V 5 bases, and 3 bases lay outside the gene matches. Germline-derived CDR1 and CDR2 are MNHEY and SVGEGT. This CDR3 contains 14 residues.

Only one count was recorded for this clone. The V and J genes are TRBV15 and TRBJ2-6; 9 bases map to TRBD1. CDR1 is LNHNV, CDR2 YYDKDF, per germline (reference sequence). This CDR3 is 18 amino acids long. V was pared by 0 bases and J by 4 bases, with 7 bases of the junction left unmatched. The CDR3 protein is CATSRDIGQGSGANVLTF. The CDR3 DNA follows: TGTGCCACCAGCAGAGATATAGGACAGGGGTCCGGGGCCAACGTCCTGACTTTC.

The V and J genes are TRBV9 and TRBJ2-1; 9 bases are a match to TRBD1. V was clipped by 3 bases and J by 2 bases; unmatched bases: 6. Germline CDR1 is SGDLS and CDR2 is YYNGEE. The CDR3 length is 16 residues. This chain's CDR3 is CASSETGGSPYNEQFF. The CDR3 DNA follows: TGTGCCAGCAGCGAAACAGGGGGCAGCCCCTACAATGAGCAGTTCTTC.

This rearrangement joins TRBV4-1 to TRBJ2-3, with D tentatively TRBD1 (5 bases). V dropped 0 bases and J dropped 3 bases, with 10 bases sitting between them. This CDR3 spans 15 amino acids. Germline CDR1 is MGHRA and CDR2 is YSYEKL. CDR3 nucleotide sequence: TGCGCCAGCAGCCAAGATGGGCAGGGTACAGATACGCAGTATTTT. Its protein is CASSQDGQGTDTQYF.

In its sample, this clone was seen once. J is TRBJ1-2 and V is TRBV11-3; D ambiguous. Germline assignment: CDR1 SGHNT and CDR2 YENEEA. The CDR3 sequence is 11 residues long. Trimming removed 8 bases from V and 13 bases from J, with 17 bases in between. The CDR3 here is CASGKGKPTTF. In nucleotides, the CDR3 is TGTGCCAGCGGCAAAGGAAAGCCTACCACCTTC.

J is TRBJ2-6 and V is TRBV27; D could derive from TRBD1 or TRBD2 (5 bases each). V gave up 5 bases and J gave up 0 bases, with 14 bases separating them. Germline V gene data show CDR1 as MNHEY and CDR2 as SMNVEV (reference sequence). The CDR3 consists of 17 residues. In DNA, the CDR3 is TGTGCCAGCAGTCGGGACCGCCAAACCTCTGGGGCCAACGTCCTGACTTTC. This translates into CASSRDRQTSGANVLTF.

The CDR3, as DNA: TGTGCCAGCAGTGGAGGGACGGGGCTATATGGCTACACCTTC. It translates to CASSGGTGLYGYTF. The chain links TRBV25-1 to TRBJ1-2, with D maybe TRBD1 (5 bases). The length of the CDR3 is 14 residues. The germline V gene encodes CDR1 MGHDK and CDR2 SYGVNS. Trimming removed 4 bases from V and 5 bases from J, with 14 bases in between.

The chain has TRBV11-3 and TRBJ1-1, with a tentative D call TRBD1 (5 bases). Germline V gene lookup returns CDR1 SGHNT and CDR2 YENEEA. The V end was cut by 8 bases, the J end by 4 bases, with 11 bases between. The CDR3 consists of 12 residues. In DNA, the CDR3 is TGTGCCAGCGGGTCCGGGGGCACTGAAGCTTTCTTT. The encoded protein is CASGSGGTEAFF.

The chain uses TRBV6-6 and TRBJ1-5, with TRBD1 matching over 10 bases. This CDR3 contains 15 residues. Per the germline V gene, CDR1 is MNHNY and CDR2 is SVGAGI (reference sequence). The V segment lost 5 bases and the J segment 5 bases; nucleotides outside the gene matches: 6. The CDR3 is CASSKGQGLDQPQHF. The CDR3 region has the DNA TGTGCCAGCAGTAAGGGACAGGGGTTGGATCAGCCCCAGCATTTT.

The chain couples TRBV11-2 to TRBJ2-5; TRBD2 matches at 10 bases. The CDR3 length is 14 residues. J was trimmed by 8 bases and V by 3 bases; bases with no gene match: 6. Per germline, CDR1 SGHAT and CDR2 FQNNGV. CDR3 DNA sequence: TGTGCCAGCAGCTTCGGACTAGCGGAGGGAACCCAGTACTTC. Translating it yields CASSFGLAEGTQYF.

As regards this clone: The junction and the germline gene differ at one end; a read error may be behind it. This chain links TRBV28 with TRBJ1-3, with 7 bases lining up with TRBD1. Germline loops: CDR1 MDHEN, CDR2 SYDVKM. CDR3 length: 14 residues. The DNA for the CDR3 is TGTGCTAGCAAGGGGGCCAGCTCTGGAAACACCATATATTTT. Encoded protein: CASKGASSGNTIYF.

V is TRBV5-1 and J is TRBJ2-1, with TRBD2 matching over 9 bases. Germline CDR1 and CDR2: SGHRS and YFSETQ. The CDR3 has 16 amino acids. Losses at the gene ends were 4 bases for V and 5 bases for J; bases not matched to a gene: 10. For the CDR3, the DNA is TGCGCCAGCAGCCTACCGGGACTAGCCCTAAACAATGAGCAGTTCTTC. Its translation is CASSLPGLALNNEQFF.

V gene TRBV2 combines with J gene TRBJ1-1; a possible D gene is TRBD1 (6 bases). Trimming stripped 8 bases from V and 1 base from J, with 11 bases between. Germline CDR1 is SNHLY and CDR2 is FYNNEI. The CDR3 runs to 13 residues. The CDR3 DNA reads as TGTGCCAGCGCACAGGGAAGGAACACTGAAGCTTTCTTT. Translating gives CASAQGRNTEAFF.

The V gene is TRBV5-4, the J gene TRBJ1-5; no clear D. Germline CDR1 is SGHNT and CDR2 is YYREEE (reference sequence). Trimming shortened V by 2 bases and J by 4 bases, and 4 bases separated the two germline ends. The CDR3 has 12 amino acids. This chain's CDR3 is CASSLPNQPQHF. The DNA of the CDR3 is TGTGCCAGCAGCTTACCGAATCAGCCCCAGCATTTT.

The chain couples TRBV5-1 to TRBJ2-1; D gene ambiguous. Germline CDR1 SGHRS, CDR2 YFSETQ. The CDR3 loop spans 16 amino acids. V lost 0 bases and J 1 base, leaving 11 bases between the germline ends. CDR3 nucleotides: TGCGCCAGCAGCTTGGTGGGCGACATATCCTACAATGAGCAGTTCTTC. It is translated as CASSLVGDISYNEQFF.

The V gene is TRBV3-1 (or the pseudogene TRBV3-2), the J gene TRBJ2-1; no firm D call. Germline-derived CDR1 and CDR2 are LGHDT and YNNKEL (reference sequence). The V and J ends lost 6 bases and 1 base respectively, with 7 bases between them. This CDR3 contains 13 residues. CDR3 nucleotides: TGTGCCAGCAGGGGTACATCCTACAATGAGCAGTTCTTC. This gives the protein CASRGTSYNEQFF.

The chain links TRBV19 to TRBJ2-3, with TRBD2 matching 15 bases. CDR1 and CDR2 from the germline V gene are LNHDA and SQIVND (reference sequence). This CDR3 spans 19 amino acids. The V and J ends lost 5 bases and 6 bases, in that order; junction bases with no gene match: 15. In DNA, the CDR3 is TGTGCCAGTAGTCGAGTTACACGCCGTGGACTAGCGGGAGGGGATACGCAGTATTTT. As protein: CASSRVTRRGLAGGDTQYF.

The chain uses TRBV11-1 and TRBJ2-5; the D call may be TRBD1 or TRBD2 (7 bases each). V lost 5 bases, J lost 7 bases, and 23 bases lay in between. This CDR3 comprises 16 residues. Germline CDR1 and CDR2: SGHAT and FQDESV (reference sequence). The CDR3 sequence is CASSTQGGVRQLTQYF. The CDR3 DNA is TGTGCCAGCAGCACCCAGGGGGGGGTGCGGCAATTGACCCAGTACTTC.

The V call is TRBV28, the J call TRBJ1-1; D unresolved. This CDR3 contains 13 residues. Germline V lookup: CDR1 MDHEN, CDR2 SYDVKM. The V end was cut by 8 bases, the J end by 0 bases, with 10 bases between. The CDR3 is CASWTNMNTEAFF. The CDR3, as DNA: TGTGCCAGCTGGACGAATATGAACACTGAAGCTTTCTTT.

This sequence joins TRBV27 and TRBJ2-7, with D tentatively TRBD1 or TRBD2 (5 bases each). Germline CDR1 is MNHEY and CDR2 is SMNVEV (reference sequence). With 1 base removed from V and 9 bases from J, the gap between germline ends came to 19 bases. CDR3 length: 15 amino acids. CDR3 in DNA: TGTGCCAGCAGTTTATTGGGGGTCTCCCCAGCACGGCAGTACTTC. Encoded protein: CASSLLGVSPARQYF.

The chain combines TRBV20-1 with TRBJ2-5, with D perhaps matching TRBD2 (5 bases). Germline-derived CDR1 and CDR2 are DFQATT and SNEGSKA (reference sequence). The CDR3 covers 10 residues. Trimming shortened V by 6 bases and J by 9 bases, and 11 bases separated the two germline ends. CDR3 in amino acids: CSAPEEAQYF. The CDR3 DNA reads as TGCAGTGCGCCGGAGGAGGCCCAGTACTTC.

The genes are TRBV3-1 (or the pseudogene TRBV3-2) and TRBJ2-1, with 7 bases fitting TRBD2. The CDR3 has 17 residues. Germline lookup yields CDR1 LGHDT and CDR2 YNNKEL (reference sequence). The V gene end was trimmed by 7 bases and the J gene end by 7 bases; junction bases not matched to a gene: 19. The CDR3 sequence: CASTPRVSAGVGNEQFF. Here the CDR3 DNA reads TGTGCCAGCACCCCTAGAGTTTCCGCGGGAGTAGGTAATGAGCAGTTCTTC.

The V gene is TRBV6-2 or TRBV6-3, the J gene TRBJ1-1; D ambiguous. V lost 6 bases and J lost 5, with 7 bases in between. The length of the CDR3 is 11 residues. The germline CDR1 and CDR2 sequences are MNHEY and SVGEGT. The CDR3 spells CASSHGTEAFF. Written as DNA, the CDR3 is TGTGCCAGCAGCCACGGGACTGAAGCTTTCTTT.

V gene TRBV7-2 combines with J gene TRBJ2-5, with D possibly TRBD2 on 6 matching bases. Germline CDR1 SGHTA, CDR2 FQGNSA. The CDR3 contains 15 residues. V was shortened by 1 base and J by 1 base, with 10 bases between the two germline ends. The CDR3 DNA reads TGTGCCAGCAGCTTAGTTCTAGCGTTCCAAGAGACCCAGTACTTC. It yields the protein CASSLVLAFQETQYF.

This clone has only a few counts. The chain carries TRBV6-5 and TRBJ1-1, with 7 bases fitting TRBD1. Germline assignment: CDR1 MNHEY and CDR2 SVGAGI. Unmatched junction bases numbered 10, after V lost 5 bases and J lost 7 bases. There are 14 residues in the CDR3. The CDR3 loop is CASSPQGWLIEAFF. Written as DNA, the CDR3 is TGTGCCAGCAGTCCACAGGGGTGGCTGATTGAAGCTTTCTTT.

The rearrangement joins TRBV27 to TRBJ1-1, with D perhaps TRBD1 (5 bases). CDR1 and CDR2 (germline): MNHEY, SMNVEV (reference sequence). The CDR3 sequence is 15 residues long. V was clipped by 7 bases and J by 4 bases, with 19 bases between them. The CDR3 here is CASTDPRVGRTEAFF. In DNA form, the CDR3 reads TGTGCCAGCACCGACCCCCGGGTGGGACGCACTGAAGCTTTCTTT.